This T cell receptor (beta chain) was identified during a study of monozygotic twins with inflammatory bowel disease. A 6-nucleotide sample barcode was carried by the UMIs, which template switching added. TCRdb reprocessed the 5' RACE reads and reports one entry per CDR3 protein, with no DNA. The table lists 120,000 to 150,000 distinct CDR3 sequences. This CDR3 has 16 amino acids. CDR1 is SGHTA and CDR2 is FQGNSA in the germline V gene. Considering frequency, this clonotype is medium-sized. The TCR sequence derives from a human donor with ulcerative colitis or Crohn's disease, or a healthy co-twin of an affected twin (not recorded which). What was sequenced was blood. The genes are TRBV7-2 and TRBJ2-6; as DNA is missing, the TRBD1 call by TCRdb cannot be tested. This CDR3 is CASSLIPRAGANVLTF.